This is a list of T cell receptor beta chains from one sample in a study of cytomegalovirus exposure and HLA in healthy donors. Sequencing used immunoSEQ multiplex PCR; TCRdb keeps in-frame clones, though not all of them. The data hold approximately 150,000 clones, with nearly 80% observed a single time. The sample consisted of PBMCs. These receptors all come from a young man in good health and CMV-seropositive. CDR3s include the opening cysteine and the closing phenylalanine or tryptophan. The D gene is left open where the match is weak. Expanded clones get a size class; other rows say once, few or many, or leave the size out.

d_gene	v_gene	j_gene	abundance	CDR3nt	CDR3aa
TRBD1	TRBV2	TRBJ2-4	.	TGTGCCAGCAGACTCGGACAGGGGGCAAACATTCAGTACTTC	CASRLGQGANIQYF
.	TRBV30	TRBJ1-4	.	TGTGCCTGGAGTATCGGCCCGACGGGAACTAATGAAAAACTGTTTTTT	CAWSIGPTGTNEKLFF
.	TRBV6-5	TRBJ1-2	.	TGTGCCAGCACGCGGGCTTCATACGACTATGGCTACACCTTC	CASTRASYDYGYTF
TRBD2	TRBV7-3	TRBJ2-7	.	TGTGCCAGCAGCTTTAGCGGGGGGCCCTCCTACGAGCAGTACTTC	CASSFSGGPSYEQYF
.	TRBV6-4	TRBJ1-5	.	TGTGCCAGCAGTGAGTCCGTAAATCAGCCCCAGCATTTT	CASSESVNQPQHF
TRBD1	TRBV4-3	TRBJ2-7	.	TGCGCCAGCAGCCGAGAGTGGACAGGTAATTCCTACGAGCAGTACTTC	CASSREWTGNSYEQYF
TRBD1	TRBV5-1	TRBJ1-4	.	TGCGCCAGCAGCCAACCGGGGACAGGGAATGAAAAACTGTTTTTT	CASSQPGTGNEKLFF
.	TRBV11-3	TRBJ2-5	.	TGTGCCAGCAGCTTAGGCGCCGTAAGACTAGGCGGGCAAGAGACCCAGTACTTC	CASSLGAVRLGGQETQYF
.	TRBV10-1	TRBJ1-1	.	TGCGCCAGCAGTGCGGGGGGGAGTACAAACACTGAAGCTTTCTTT	CASSAGGSTNTEAFF
.	TRBV7-2	TRBJ1-4	.	TGTGCCAGCAGAAGAGTAAGTCGGAGAAACCAAAGCGAAAAACTGTTTTTT	CASRRVSRRNQSEKLFF
TRBD2	TRBV4-1	TRBJ2-3	.	TGCGCCAGCAGCCCTCGGGACTACAAAGATACGCAGTATTTT	CASSPRDYKDTQYF
TRBD2	TRBV25-1	TRBJ2-4	once	TGTGCCAGCAGTTTGACTAGCGGGACCAAAAACAGTCAGTACTTC	CASSLTSGTKNSQYF
TRBD1	TRBV11-2	TRBJ1-1	few	TGTGCCAGCAGCTTAGTGTTACAGGGGGGGACTGAAGCTTTCTTT	CASSLVLQGGTEAFF
.	TRBV4-1	TRBJ1-4	.	TGCGCCAGCAGCCAAGATTGGGGGGGAAGGGATGAAAAACTGTTTTTT	CASSQDWGGRDEKLFF
TRBD2	TRBV5-6	TRBJ2-1	.	TGTGCCAGCAGCTTGGTGCGTCGGGGGGGGGAATACAATGAGCAGTTCTTC	CASSLVRRGGEYNEQFF
TRBD1	TRBV5-4	TRBJ2-2	.	TGTGCCAGCAGCGGAGCTGGGACAGCAGTAGGTCCCGGGGAGCTGTTTTTT	CASSGAGTAVGPGELFF
TRBD2	TRBV4-1	TRBJ2-5	.	TGCGCCAGCAGCCAACGACTAGCGGACCAAGAGACCCAGTACTTC	CASSQRLADQETQYF
TRBD2	TRBV11-3	TRBJ2-2	.	TGTGCCAGCAGCCCTCGACTAGCGGGAGTGGGCACCGGGGAGCTGTTTTTT	CASSPRLAGVGTGELFF
TRBD1	TRBV5-4	TRBJ1-2	.	TGTGCCAGCAGCTTACAGGGGCTGGGCTACACCTTC	CASSLQGLGYTF
.	TRBV6-5	TRBJ1-6	.	TGTGCCAGCCGATTAGGGGTTCTAACACCCCTCCACTTT	CASRLGVLTPLHF
TRBD2	TRBV5-4	TRBJ2-1	.	TGTGCCAGCAGCAACGGGACTAGCGGGAGAGGGTTCTTC	CASSNGTSGRGFF
.	TRBV4-3	TRBJ2-2	.	TGCGCCAGCAGCCCTAATTGGGCAGGGCCAACCACCGGGGAGCTGTTTTTT	CASSPNWAGPTTGELFF
.	TRBV2	TRBJ2-7	.	TGTGCCAGCAGCCCTTCCCCCTACGAGCAGTACTTC	CASSPSPYEQYF
TRBD2	TRBV7-8	TRBJ2-3	.	TGTGCCAGCAGCTTAGGGGACCCGGGACTAGGTTCGAATACGCAGTATTTT	CASSLGDPGLGSNTQYF
.	TRBV18	TRBJ2-7	.	TGTGCCAGCTCTAACCTAAAACAGGCCTACGAGCAGTACTTC	CASSNLKQAYEQYF
TRBD1	TRBV15	TRBJ1-3	.	TGTGCCACCAGCACTCTTATGGACAGGGGTTATGGAAACACCATATATTTT	CATSTLMDRGYGNTIYF
.	TRBV10-1	TRBJ1-2	once	TGCGCCAGGGGCAATGGCAGGGGTCCCTGCTACACCTTC	CARGNGRGPCYTF
TRBD2	TRBV11-2	TRBJ2-3	few	TGTGCCAGCTCCTCAAAGAGCGGGGGGGGAACAGATACGCAGTATTTT	CASSSKSGGGTDTQYF
.	TRBV29-1	TRBJ2-1	.	TGCAGCGTTTCAGAAAGATTCCCGAACTCCTACAATGAGCAGTTCTTC	CSVSERFPNSYNEQFF
.	TRBV4-3	TRBJ2-7	few	TGCGCCAGCAGCCAAGATTTAGGAGGGGCAGCCTACGAGCAGTACTTC	CASSQDLGGAAYEQYF
.	TRBV18	TRBJ1-4	.	TGTGCCAGCTCACCATCGGACAGTAAAAATGAAAAACTGTTTTTT	CASSPSDSKNEKLFF
.	TRBV5-4	TRBJ2-7	.	TGTGCCAGCAGCCCGGGACTTTCCGAGGGGGAGCAGTACTTC	CASSPGLSEGEQYF
TRBD2	TRBV5-4	TRBJ2-2	.	TGTGCCAGCAGCTTGGGCGGGAGTAGTACCGGGGAGCTGTTTTTT	CASSLGGSSTGELFF
.	TRBV7-2	TRBJ1-2	.	TGTGCCAGCAGCTTCCCCCGGGAGAGGACTGACTATGGCTACACCTTC	CASSFPRERTDYGYTF
.	TRBV5-1	TRBJ1-2	.	TGCGCCAGCAGCCCACGACTGGACAGCAGTTGGAGCTACGCCTTC	CASSPRLDSSWSYAF
TRBD1	TRBV27	TRBJ2-2	.	TGTGCCAGTTGGGACAGCAACACCGGGGAGCTGTTTTTT	CASWDSNTGELFF
.	TRBV11-2	TRBJ2-7	.	TGTGCCAGCAGCCCCTCCCTCATGACAGGCAGGGCCGAGCAGTACTTC	CASSPSLMTGRAEQYF
.	TRBV30	TRBJ1-5	.	TGTGCCTGGAGCGAAGGGACATTGAATCAGCCCCAGCATTTT	CAWSEGTLNQPQHF
.	TRBV30	TRBJ1-6	once	TGTGCCTGGAAGGACACGACGTATAATTCACCCCTCCACTTT	CAWKDTTYNSPLHF
.	TRBV2	TRBJ1-2	few	TGTGCCAGCAGTGAAGCGGCCCTGACGGGCTATGGCTACACCTTC	CASSEAALTGYGYTF
TRBD1	TRBV19	TRBJ2-5	few	TGTGCCAGTAGTCTCAACAGGGGGCAAGAGACCCAGTACTTC	CASSLNRGQETQYF
.	TRBV9	TRBJ1-1	.	TGTGCCAGCAGCGCACAGGTGAACACTGAAGCTTTCTTT	CASSAQVNTEAFF
TRBD1	TRBV10-1	TRBJ2-7	.	TGCGCCAGCAGTGGTTTCGGACAGGGATCCTACGAGCAGTACTTC	CASSGFGQGSYEQYF
TRBD1	TRBV4-3	TRBJ1-4	.	TGCGCCAGCAGCCAAGCTATCCCCGGGACAGCTAATGAAAAACTGTTTTTT	CASSQAIPGTANEKLFF
TRBD1	TRBV7-2	TRBJ1-4	.	TGTGCCAGCAGCTCGGACAGGGGGAATGAAAAACTGTTTTTT	CASSSDRGNEKLFF
TRBD1	TRBV7-9	TRBJ1-2	.	TGTGCCAGCAGCTCCAACAGGGGGAACTATGGCTACACCTTC	CASSSNRGNYGYTF
.	TRBV27	TRBJ1-5	.	TGTGCCAGCAGTTTGTGGTCCTACAATCAGCCCCAGCATTTT	CASSLWSYNQPQHF
TRBD1	TRBV6-5	TRBJ2-7	.	TGTGCCAGCAGTTACTCAGGACAGGGGGACCACGAGCAGTACTTC	CASSYSGQGDHEQYF
TRBD1	TRBV11-2	TRBJ2-3	.	TGTGCCAGCAGGGGCGGACAGGGGGTAGCCACAGATACGCAGTATTTT	CASRGGQGVATDTQYF
.	TRBV4-1	TRBJ2-1	.	TGCGCCAGCAGCCAAGAATCGTCTACCCCTTACAATGAGCAGTTCTTC	CASSQESSTPYNEQFF
TRBD1	TRBV2	TRBJ2-3	.	TGTGCCAGCATACAACCTGGGCAGGGGGCTAGAGATACGCAGTATTTT	CASIQPGQGARDTQYF
.	TRBV6-5	TRBJ2-7	.	TGTGCCACCAGTTACCCCCGGGACGAGCAGTACTTC	CATSYPRDEQYF
.	TRBV15	TRBJ2-7	.	TGTGCCACCAGCGGGGACAACTCATACGAGCAGTACTTC	CATSGDNSYEQYF
.	TRBV2	TRBJ1-3	.	TGTGCCAGTACGGGAGTGGCCCCCGGAGGGGTATACACCATATATTTT	CASTGVAPGGVYTIYF
.	TRBV11-2	TRBJ1-2	.	TGTGCCAGCAGCTTAGATCTACGACAGGTCTATGGCTACACCTTC	CASSLDLRQVYGYTF
.	TRBV7-8	TRBJ1-5	once	TGTGCCACAAATAAACAGGGAAATCGGGGTCAGCCCCAGCATTTT	CATNKQGNRGQPQHF
TRBD1	TRBV6-4	TRBJ2-7	.	TGTGCCAGCAGCCCGGGACAGGGAGCCTACGAGCAGTACTTC	CASSPGQGAYEQYF